This T cell receptor beta chain came from a study of blood T cell repertoires in COVID-19. Study background: Samples of COVID-19 (acute and convalescent) were obtained from the United States, Italy and Spain.

As handled by the study authors: Amplification of reference gene primers was used by the study to estimate nucleated cell counts. TCRdb's copy holds only in-frame clones and misses some; the assay was immunoSEQ multiplex PCR. V, J and clone size are taken as reported in that table, and D and trimming were inferred from the DNA itself. The sample has about 440,000 clones, about 87% seen once. Germline CDR1 and CDR2: SGHNT and YYREEE (reference sequence). The CDR3 has 14 amino acids. Trimming at V came to 6 bases and at J to 8 bases, leaving 9 bases not matched to a gene. Seattle enrolled patients during active infection and tracked them longitudinally.

The sample comprised peripheral blood. The TCR comes from a woman aged 45-65 years with COVID-19, enrolled during active disease. This chain connects TRBV5-4 to TRBJ2-1; 9 bases map to TRBD2. CDR3 protein: CASNEREASDEQFF. Here the CDR3 DNA reads TGTGCCAGCAACGAGCGGGAGGCCTCTGATGAGCAGTTCTTC.